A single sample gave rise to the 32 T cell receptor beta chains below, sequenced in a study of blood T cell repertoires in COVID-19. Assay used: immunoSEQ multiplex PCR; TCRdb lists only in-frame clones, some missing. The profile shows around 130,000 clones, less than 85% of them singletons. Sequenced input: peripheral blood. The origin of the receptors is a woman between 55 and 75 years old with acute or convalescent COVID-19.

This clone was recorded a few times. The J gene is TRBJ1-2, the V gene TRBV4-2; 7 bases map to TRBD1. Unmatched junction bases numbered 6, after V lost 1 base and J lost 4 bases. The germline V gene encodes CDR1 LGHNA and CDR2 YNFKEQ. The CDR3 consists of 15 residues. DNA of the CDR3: TGTGCCAGCAGCCAAGTCCCAGGGGGAAGCTATGGCTACACCTTC. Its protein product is CASSQVPGGSYGYTF.

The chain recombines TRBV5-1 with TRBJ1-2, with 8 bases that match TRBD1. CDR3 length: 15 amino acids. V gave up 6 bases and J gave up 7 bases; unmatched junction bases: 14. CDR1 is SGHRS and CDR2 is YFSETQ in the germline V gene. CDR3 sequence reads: CASNDITGGDGGYTF. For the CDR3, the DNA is TGCGCCAGCAACGACATCACAGGGGGGGATGGTGGCTACACCTTC.

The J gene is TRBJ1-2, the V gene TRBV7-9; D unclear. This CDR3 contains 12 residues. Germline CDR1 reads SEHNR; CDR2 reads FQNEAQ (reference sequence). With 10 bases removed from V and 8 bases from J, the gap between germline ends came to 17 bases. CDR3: CATRSNGGGYTF. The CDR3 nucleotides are TGTGCCACACGATCAAACGGAGGGGGCTACACCTTC.

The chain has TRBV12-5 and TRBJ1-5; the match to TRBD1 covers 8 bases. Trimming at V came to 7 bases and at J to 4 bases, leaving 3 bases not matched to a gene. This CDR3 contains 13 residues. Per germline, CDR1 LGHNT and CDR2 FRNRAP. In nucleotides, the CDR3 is TGTGCTAGTGCCGGGGACAGGAATCAGCCCCAGCATTTT. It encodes CASAGDRNQPQHF.

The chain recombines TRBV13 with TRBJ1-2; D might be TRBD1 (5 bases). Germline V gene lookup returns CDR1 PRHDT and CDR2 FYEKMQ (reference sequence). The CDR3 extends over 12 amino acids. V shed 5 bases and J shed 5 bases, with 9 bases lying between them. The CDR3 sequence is CASSGRAYGYTF. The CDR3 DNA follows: TGTGCCAGCAGCGGCAGGGCTTATGGCTACACCTTC.

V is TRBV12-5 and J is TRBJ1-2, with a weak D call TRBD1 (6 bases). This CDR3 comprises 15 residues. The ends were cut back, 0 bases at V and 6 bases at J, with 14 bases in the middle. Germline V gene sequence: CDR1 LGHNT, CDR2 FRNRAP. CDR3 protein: CASGLVQGSKDGYTF. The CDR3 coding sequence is TGTGCTAGTGGTTTGGTACAGGGCTCTAAGGATGGCTACACCTTC.

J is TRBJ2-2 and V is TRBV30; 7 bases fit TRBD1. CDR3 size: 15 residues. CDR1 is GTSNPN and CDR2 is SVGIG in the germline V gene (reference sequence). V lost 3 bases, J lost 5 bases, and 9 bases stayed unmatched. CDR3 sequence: CAWRDRVGFTGELFF. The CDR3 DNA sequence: TGTGCCTGGAGAGACAGGGTCGGTTTTACCGGGGAGCTGTTTTTT.

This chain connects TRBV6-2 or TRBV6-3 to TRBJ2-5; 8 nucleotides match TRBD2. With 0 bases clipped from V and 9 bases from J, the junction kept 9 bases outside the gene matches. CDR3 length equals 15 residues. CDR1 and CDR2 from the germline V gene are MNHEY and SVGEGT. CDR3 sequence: CASSYSFSGVRAQYF. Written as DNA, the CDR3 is TGTGCCAGCAGTTACTCTTTTAGCGGGGTACGGGCCCAGTACTTC.

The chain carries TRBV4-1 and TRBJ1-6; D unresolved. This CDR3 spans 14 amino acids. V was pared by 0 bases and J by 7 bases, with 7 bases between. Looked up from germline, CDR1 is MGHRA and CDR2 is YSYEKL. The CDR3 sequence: CASSQELGNSPLHF. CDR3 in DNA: TGCGCCAGCAGCCAAGAACTCGGGAATTCACCCCTCCACTTT.

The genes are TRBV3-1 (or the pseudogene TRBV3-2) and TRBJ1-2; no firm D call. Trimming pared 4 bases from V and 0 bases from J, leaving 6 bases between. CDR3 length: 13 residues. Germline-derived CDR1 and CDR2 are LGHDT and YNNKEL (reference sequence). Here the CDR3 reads CASSLGANYGYTF. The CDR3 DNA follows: TGTGCCAGCAGCCTCGGGGCTAACTATGGCTACACCTTC.

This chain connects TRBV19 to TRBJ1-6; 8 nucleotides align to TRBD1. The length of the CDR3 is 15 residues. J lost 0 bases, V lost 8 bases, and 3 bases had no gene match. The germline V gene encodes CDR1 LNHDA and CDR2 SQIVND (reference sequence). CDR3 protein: CASWDRSSYNSPLHF. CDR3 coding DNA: TGTGCCAGTTGGGACAGGAGCTCCTATAATTCACCCCTCCACTTT.

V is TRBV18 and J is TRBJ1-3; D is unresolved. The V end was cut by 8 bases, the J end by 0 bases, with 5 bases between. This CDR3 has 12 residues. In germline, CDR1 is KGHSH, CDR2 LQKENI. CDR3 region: CASHGSGNTIYF. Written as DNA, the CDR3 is TGTGCCAGCCACGGCTCTGGAAACACCATATATTTT.

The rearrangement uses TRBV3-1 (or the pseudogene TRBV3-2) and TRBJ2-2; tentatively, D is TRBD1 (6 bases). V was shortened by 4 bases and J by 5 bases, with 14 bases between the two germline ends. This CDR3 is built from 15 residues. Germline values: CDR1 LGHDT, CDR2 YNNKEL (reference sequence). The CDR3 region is CASSLGQGLTGELFF. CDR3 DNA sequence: TGTGCCAGCAGCCTCGGTCAGGGGCTGACCGGGGAGCTGTTTTTT.

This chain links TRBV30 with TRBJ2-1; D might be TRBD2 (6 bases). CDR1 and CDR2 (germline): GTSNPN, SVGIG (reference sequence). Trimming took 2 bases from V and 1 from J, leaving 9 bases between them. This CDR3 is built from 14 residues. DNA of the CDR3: TGTGCCTGGAGTTGGGGGGATTCCTACAATGAGCAGTTCTTC. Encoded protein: CAWSWGDSYNEQFF.

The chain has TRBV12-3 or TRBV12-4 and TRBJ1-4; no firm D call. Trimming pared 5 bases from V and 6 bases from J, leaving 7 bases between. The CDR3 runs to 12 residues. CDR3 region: CASSAGYEKLFF. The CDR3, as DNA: TGTGCCAGCAGTGCGGGTTATGAAAAACTGTTTTTT.

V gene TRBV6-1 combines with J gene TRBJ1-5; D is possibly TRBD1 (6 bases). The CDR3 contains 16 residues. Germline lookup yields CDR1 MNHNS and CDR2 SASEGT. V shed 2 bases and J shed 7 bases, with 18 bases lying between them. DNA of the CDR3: TGTGCCAGCAGTGAATACGGAGGGGGGGTTAAGCAGCCCCAGCATTTT. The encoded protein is CASSEYGGGVKQPQHF.

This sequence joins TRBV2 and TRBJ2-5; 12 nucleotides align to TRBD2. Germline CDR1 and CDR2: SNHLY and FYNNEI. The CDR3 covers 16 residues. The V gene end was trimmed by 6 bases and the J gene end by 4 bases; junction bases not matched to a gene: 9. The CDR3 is CASRPLGLAGLETQYF. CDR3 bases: TGTGCCAGCAGGCCACTCGGACTAGCGGGGCTAGAGACCCAGTACTTC.

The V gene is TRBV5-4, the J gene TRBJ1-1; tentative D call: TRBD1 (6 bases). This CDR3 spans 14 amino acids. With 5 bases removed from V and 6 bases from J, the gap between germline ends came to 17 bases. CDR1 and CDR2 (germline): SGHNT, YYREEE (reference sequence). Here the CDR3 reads CASRYQGYDAEAFF. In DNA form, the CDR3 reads TGTGCCAGCAGATACCAGGGGTACGACGCTGAAGCTTTCTTT.

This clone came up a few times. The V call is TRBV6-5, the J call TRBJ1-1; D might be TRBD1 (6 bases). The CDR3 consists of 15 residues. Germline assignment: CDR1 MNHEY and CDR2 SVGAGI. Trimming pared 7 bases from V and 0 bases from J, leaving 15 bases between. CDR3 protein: CASTQGTAMNTEAFF. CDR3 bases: TGTGCCAGCACCCAGGGGACGGCCATGAACACTGAAGCTTTCTTT.

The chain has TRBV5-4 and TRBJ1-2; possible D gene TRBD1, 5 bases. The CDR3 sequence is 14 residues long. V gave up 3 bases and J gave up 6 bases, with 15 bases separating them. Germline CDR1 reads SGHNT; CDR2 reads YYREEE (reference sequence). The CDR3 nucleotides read TGTGCCAGCAGCTCACCCCGGGGGGATGATGGCTACACCTTC. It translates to CASSSPRGDDGYTF.

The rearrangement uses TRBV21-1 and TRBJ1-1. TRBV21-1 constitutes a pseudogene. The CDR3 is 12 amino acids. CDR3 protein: CASSLVDSEAFF. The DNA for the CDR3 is TGTGCCAGCAGCCTGGTAGATTCTGAAGCTTTCTTT.

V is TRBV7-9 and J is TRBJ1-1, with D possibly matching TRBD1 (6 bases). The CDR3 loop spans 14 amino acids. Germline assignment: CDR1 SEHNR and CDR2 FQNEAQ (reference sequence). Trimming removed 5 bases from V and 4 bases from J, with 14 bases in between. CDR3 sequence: CASSTTGRVTEAFF. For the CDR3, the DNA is TGTGCCAGCAGCACTACAGGGAGAGTCACTGAAGCTTTCTTT.

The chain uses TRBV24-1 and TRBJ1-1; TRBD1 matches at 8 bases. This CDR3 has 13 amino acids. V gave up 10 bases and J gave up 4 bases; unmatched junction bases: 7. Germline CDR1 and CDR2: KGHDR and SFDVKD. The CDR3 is CATKDRAATEAFF. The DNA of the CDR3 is TGTGCCACTAAGGACAGGGCCGCCACTGAAGCTTTCTTT.

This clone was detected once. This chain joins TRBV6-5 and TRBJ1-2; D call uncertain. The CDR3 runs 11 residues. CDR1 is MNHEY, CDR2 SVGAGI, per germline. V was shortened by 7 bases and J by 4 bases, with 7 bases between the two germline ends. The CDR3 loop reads CASKWLYGYTF. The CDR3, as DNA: TGTGCCAGCAAATGGCTCTATGGCTACACCTTC.

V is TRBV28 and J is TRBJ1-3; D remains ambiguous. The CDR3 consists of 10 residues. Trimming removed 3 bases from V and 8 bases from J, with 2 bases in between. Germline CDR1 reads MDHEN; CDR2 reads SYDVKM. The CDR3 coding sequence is TGTGCCAGCAGTTTCGACACCATATATTTT. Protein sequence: CASSFDTIYF.

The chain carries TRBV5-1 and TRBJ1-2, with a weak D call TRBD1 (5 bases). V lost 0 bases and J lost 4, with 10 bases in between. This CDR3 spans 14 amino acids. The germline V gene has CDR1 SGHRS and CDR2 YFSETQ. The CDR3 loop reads CASSLVGAIYGYTF. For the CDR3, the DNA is TGCGCCAGCAGCTTGGTAGGGGCTATCTATGGCTACACCTTC.

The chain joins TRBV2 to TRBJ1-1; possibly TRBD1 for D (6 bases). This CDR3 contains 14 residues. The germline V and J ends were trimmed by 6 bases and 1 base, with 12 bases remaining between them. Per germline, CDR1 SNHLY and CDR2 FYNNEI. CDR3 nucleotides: TGTGCCAGCAGCGATGGACAGTGGAACACTGAAGCTTTCTTT. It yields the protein CASSDGQWNTEAFF.

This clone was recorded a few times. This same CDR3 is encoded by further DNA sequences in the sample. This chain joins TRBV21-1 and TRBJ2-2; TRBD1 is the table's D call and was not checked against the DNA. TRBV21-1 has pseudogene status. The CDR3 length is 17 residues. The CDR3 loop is CASSRKGRDSTPGELFF. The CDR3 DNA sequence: TGTGCCAGCAGCAGAAAGGGTCGGGACAGCACCCCCGGGGAGCTGTTTTTT.

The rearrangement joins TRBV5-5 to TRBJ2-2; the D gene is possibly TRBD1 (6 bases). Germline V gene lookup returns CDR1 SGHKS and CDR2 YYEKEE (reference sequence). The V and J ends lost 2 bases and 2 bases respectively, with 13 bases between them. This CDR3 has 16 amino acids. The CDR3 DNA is TGTGCCAGCAGCTTTGACAGGACCATTAACACCGGGGAGCTGTTTTTT. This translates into CASSFDRTINTGELFF.

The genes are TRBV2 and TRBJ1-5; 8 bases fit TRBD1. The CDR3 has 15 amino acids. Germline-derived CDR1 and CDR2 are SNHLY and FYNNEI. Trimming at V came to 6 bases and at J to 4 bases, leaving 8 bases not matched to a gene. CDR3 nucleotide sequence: TGTGCCAGCAGCCTACAGGGGGTAAGAAATCAGCCCCAGCATTTT. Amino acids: CASSLQGVRNQPQHF.

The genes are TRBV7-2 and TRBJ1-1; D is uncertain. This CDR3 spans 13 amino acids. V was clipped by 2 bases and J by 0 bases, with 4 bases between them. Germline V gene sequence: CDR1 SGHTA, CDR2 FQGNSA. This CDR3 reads CASSLILNTEAFF. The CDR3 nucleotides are TGTGCCAGCAGCTTAATCTTGAACACTGAAGCTTTCTTT. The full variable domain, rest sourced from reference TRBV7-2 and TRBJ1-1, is GAGVSQSPSNKVTEKGKDVELRCDPISGHTALYWYRQSLGQGLEFLIYFQGNSAPDKSGLPSDRFSAERTGGSVSTLTIQRTQQEDSAVYLCASSLILNTEAFFGQGTRLTVV.

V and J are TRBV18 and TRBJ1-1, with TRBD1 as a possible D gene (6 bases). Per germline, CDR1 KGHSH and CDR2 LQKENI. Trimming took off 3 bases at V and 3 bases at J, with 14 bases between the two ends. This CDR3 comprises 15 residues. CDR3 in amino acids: CASSPARGQDTEAFF. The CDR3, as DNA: TGTGCCAGCTCACCGGCCAGGGGTCAGGACACTGAAGCTTTCTTT. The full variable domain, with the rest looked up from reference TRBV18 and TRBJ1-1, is NAGVMQNPRHLVRRRGQEARLRCSPMKGHSHVYWYRQLPEEGLKFMVYLQKENIIDESGMPKERFSAEFPKEGPSILRIQQVVRGDSAAYFCASSPARGQDTEAFFGQGTRLTVV.